These 20 T cell receptor beta chains share one sample of origin, sequenced in a study of neoadjuvant anti-PD-1 for oral cavity cancer. Method: immunoSEQ multiplex PCR; TCRdb's copy keeps in-frame clones and lacks some. The data show tens of thousands of clones, about 86% seen once. Documented time point: after neoadjuvant nivolumab, at surgical resection. The material was PBMCs, obtained after nivolumab (anti-PD-1) treatment. Every receptor here comes from a person aged 35-79 years with oral cavity squamous cell carcinoma.

This chain connects TRBV7-2 to TRBJ2-5, with 8 bases identical to TRBD2. The CDR3 spans 17 residues. Trimming cost V 6 bases and J 3 bases; bases outside gene matches: 15. Germline V gives CDR1 SGHTA, CDR2 FQGNSA. CDR3: CASSIAGLGLREETQYF. The CDR3 coding sequence is TGTGCCAGCAGTATAGCGGGGTTGGGCCTCCGAGAAGAGACCCAGTACTTC.

The chain joins TRBV7-8 to TRBJ1-3; 10 bases are shared with TRBD1. The CDR3 spans 19 residues. CDR1 and CDR2 (germline): SGHVS, FQNEAQ. Trimming at V came to 5 bases and at J to 0 bases, leaving 13 bases not matched to a gene. The CDR3, as DNA: TGTGCCAGCAGCCTCCGACAGGGGGCTCTCTCCGGCTCTGGAAACACCATATATTTT. It codes for CASSLRQGALSGSGNTIYF.

This chain uses TRBV9 with TRBJ2-5; D might be TRBD2 (7 bases). This CDR3 is built from 16 residues. Trimming took off 4 bases at V and 4 bases at J, with 20 bases between the two ends. The germline CDR1 and CDR2 sequences are SGDLS and YYNGEE. The CDR3 region is CASSSPRGGGAETQYF. In nucleotides, the CDR3 is TGTGCCAGCAGCTCCCCCAGAGGGGGGGGCGCAGAGACCCAGTACTTC.

This clone was recorded only once. The V call is TRBV11-2, the J call TRBJ2-1, with D perhaps matching TRBD1 (6 bases). V was pared by 5 bases and J by 8 bases, with 22 bases between. There are 16 residues in the CDR3. The V gene's germline CDR1 is SGHAT and CDR2 FQNNGV. The CDR3 region is CASSAFGTSFEDEQFF. DNA of the CDR3: TGTGCCAGCAGCGCATTCGGGACATCCTTCGAGGATGAGCAGTTCTTC.

This clone was observed a few times. The rearrangement uses TRBV9 and TRBJ1-1, with D maybe TRBD1 (5 bases). V shed 2 bases and J shed 3 bases, with 14 bases lying between them. This CDR3 contains 15 residues. Looked up from germline, CDR1 is SGDLS and CDR2 is YYNGEE. The CDR3 DNA reads as TGTGCCAGCAGCGTCGGACTGGAGGGGTACACTGAAGCTTTCTTT. Translating gives CASSVGLEGYTEAFF.

The chain recombines TRBV2 with TRBJ1-1; 11 nucleotides agree with TRBD1. The CDR3 is made up of 13 amino acids. V trimming: 9 bases; J trimming: 6 bases; junction bases outside the gene matches: 6. Germline V CDR1 and CDR2: SNHLY, FYNNEI. The CDR3 loop reads CASRDRGSSEAFF. In nucleotides, the CDR3 is TGTGCCAGTCGGGACAGGGGGTCGTCTGAAGCTTTCTTT.

This chain connects TRBV2 to TRBJ1-2; D perhaps matches TRBD1 (5 bases). Germline assignment: CDR1 SNHLY and CDR2 FYNNEI. Trimming took 7 bases from V and 4 from J, leaving 19 bases between them. This CDR3 is built from 15 residues. CDR3 nucleotide sequence: TGTGCCAGCAATCTTCCCGGGGCCCACAGCTATGGCTACACCTTC. Its protein is CASNLPGAHSYGYTF.

In its sample, this clone was seen once. The V call is TRBV10-2, the J call TRBJ2-7, with a possible D match to TRBD2 (5 bases). Germline values: CDR1 WSHSY, CDR2 SAAADI. The CDR3 consists of 14 residues. Trimming left V 4 bases short and J 2 bases short, with 12 bases between. The CDR3 region has the DNA TGCGCCAGCAGTGGAAGCAGCGGACCCTACGAGCAGTACTTC. This gives the protein CASSGSSGPYEQYF.

The chain carries TRBV13 and TRBJ2-7, with D possibly TRBD2 on 6 matching bases. Germline loops: CDR1 PRHDT, CDR2 FYEKMQ (reference sequence). This CDR3 region has 11 residues. V lost 4 bases and J lost 7, with 8 bases in between. In nucleotides, the CDR3 is TGTGCCAGCAGCTGGGGGGAGGAGCAGTACTTC. This sequence encodes CASSWGEEQYF.

V usage is TRBV28 and J usage is TRBJ1-2; D is perhaps TRBD1 (5 bases). The CDR3 sequence is 13 residues long. Germline values: CDR1 MDHEN, CDR2 SYDVKM. Trimming removed 7 bases at V and 7 bases at J, with 16 bases between. CDR3 amino acids: CASNKKGNRGYTF. The CDR3 nucleotides read TGTGCCAGCAATAAAAAGGGGAATCGTGGCTACACCTTC.

The chain links TRBV6-6 to TRBJ2-5; 7 nucleotides align to TRBD2. The CDR3 has 14 amino acids. Trimming at V came to 2 bases and at J to 1 base, leaving 1 base not matched to a gene. The V gene's germline CDR1 is MNHNY and CDR2 SVGAGI (reference sequence). The CDR3 is CASSYGGSQETQYF. CDR3 nucleotide sequence: TGTGCCAGCAGTTACGGCGGGAGCCAAGAGACCCAGTACTTC.

Of note for this clone: Other DNA sequences in this sample translate to the same CDR3. The chain combines TRBV7-9 with TRBJ2-7, with D unclear. This CDR3 contains 12 residues. Germline loops: CDR1 SEHNR, CDR2 FQNEAQ (reference sequence). The V gene lost 5 bases and the J gene lost 3 bases, with 8 bases spanning the gap. The CDR3 reads CASSPGIYEQYF. Here the CDR3 DNA reads TGTGCCAGCAGCCCAGGAATCTACGAGCAGTACTTC.

V is TRBV4-1 and J is TRBJ2-5, with 8 nucleotides matching TRBD1. The CDR3 consists of 14 residues. The J segment lost 4 bases and the V segment lost 3 bases, leaving 4 bases of the junction unmatched. Per the germline V gene, CDR1 is MGHRA and CDR2 is YSYEKL. CDR3 sequence: CASSHPGQGETQYF. The CDR3 DNA is TGCGCCAGCAGCCACCCCGGACAGGGAGAGACCCAGTACTTC.

V usage is TRBV7-2 and J usage is TRBJ1-1, with TRBD1 identical over 10 bases. The germline gives CDR1 SGHTA, CDR2 FQGNSA. The trim removed 5 bases at V and 4 bases at J, leaving 7 bases unmatched. This CDR3 region has 15 residues. CDR3 DNA: TGTGCCAGCAGCCGGGGACAGGGGAGGATCACTGAAGCTTTCTTT. It yields the protein CASSRGQGRITEAFF.

The J gene is TRBJ1-1, the V gene TRBV20-1; D is uncertain. The germline gives CDR1 DFQATT, CDR2 SNEGSKA (reference sequence). CDR3 size: 8 residues. The CDR3 here is CKWAEAFF. CDR3 sequence (DNA): TGCAAATGGGCTGAAGCTTTCTTT.

The chain combines TRBV5-1 with TRBJ2-7; TRBD2 aligns across 10 bases. Germline values: CDR1 SGHRS, CDR2 YFSETQ. The CDR3 runs 14 residues. Trimming removed 4 bases from V and 2 bases from J; junction bases left unmatched: 3. Written as DNA, the CDR3 is TGCGCCAGCAGCACTAGCGGGGCCCCCTACGAGCAGTACTTC. Translating it yields CASSTSGAPYEQYF.

The chain joins TRBV2 to TRBJ1-3; 8 bases align to TRBD1. The germline CDR1 and CDR2 sequences are SNHLY and FYNNEI. The V gene end was trimmed by 11 bases and the J gene end by 2 bases; junction bases not matched to a gene: 2. The CDR3 extends over 12 amino acids. CDR3 nucleotide sequence: TGTGCCTGGACAGGGACTGGAAACACCATATATTTT. Its protein product is CAWTGTGNTIYF.

The CDR3 is CASGSGKVERSNQPQHF. CDR3 coding DNA: TGTGCTAGTGGTTCTGGGAAGGTCGAGAGGTCCAATCAGCCCCAGCATTTT. V usage is TRBV12-5 and J usage is TRBJ1-5; D call uncertain. This CDR3 comprises 17 residues. Trimming removed 4 bases from V and 3 bases from J, with 19 bases in between. Germline V CDR1 and CDR2: LGHNT, FRNRAP.

As DNA, the CDR3 is TGTGCCAGCAGTTGGGAGCGGGGCACTGAAGCTTTCTTT. Its translation: CASSWERGTEAFF. The chain has TRBV27 and TRBJ1-1; D uncertain. The ends were cut back, 4 bases at V and 4 bases at J, with 10 bases in the middle. Germline-derived CDR1 and CDR2 are MNHEY and SMNVEV (reference sequence). The CDR3 runs 13 residues.

CDR3 loop: CASSQGWGLADSTDTQYF. The DNA of the CDR3 is TGCGCCAGCAGCCAAGGTTGGGGACTAGCGGATAGCACAGATACGCAGTATTTT. The chain links TRBV4-1 to TRBJ2-3; TRBD2 matches at 11 bases. The germline V gene has CDR1 MGHRA and CDR2 YSYEKL. The CDR3 is 18 residues long. V dropped 1 base and J dropped 0; count of bases not matched to a gene: 6.